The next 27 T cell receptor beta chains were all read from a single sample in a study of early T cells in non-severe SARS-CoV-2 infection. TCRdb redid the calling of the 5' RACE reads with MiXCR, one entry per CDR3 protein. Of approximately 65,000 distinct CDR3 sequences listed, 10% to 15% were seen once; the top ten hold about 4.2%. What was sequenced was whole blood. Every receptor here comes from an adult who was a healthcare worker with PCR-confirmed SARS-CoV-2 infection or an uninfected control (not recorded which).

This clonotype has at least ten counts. Here the CDR3 DNA reads TGCAGCGTTGAAGGCGGGCAGGGCTTGGACTACGAGCAGTACTTC. It yields the protein CSVEGGQGLDYEQYF. The chain combines TRBV29-1 with TRBJ2-7; possibly TRBD1 or TRBD2 for D (5 bases each). The V end lost 1 base, the J end lost 3 bases, and 16 bases lay between the germline ends. The germline V gene has CDR1 SQVTM and CDR2 ANQGSEA. The CDR3 sequence is 15 residues long.

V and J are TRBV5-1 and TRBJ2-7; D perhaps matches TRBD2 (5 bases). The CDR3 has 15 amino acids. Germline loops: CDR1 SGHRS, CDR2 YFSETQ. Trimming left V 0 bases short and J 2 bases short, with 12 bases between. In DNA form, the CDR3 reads TGCGCCAGCAGCTTGGGTGCGGACTTCACCTACGAGCAGTACTTC. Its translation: CASSLGADFTYEQYF.

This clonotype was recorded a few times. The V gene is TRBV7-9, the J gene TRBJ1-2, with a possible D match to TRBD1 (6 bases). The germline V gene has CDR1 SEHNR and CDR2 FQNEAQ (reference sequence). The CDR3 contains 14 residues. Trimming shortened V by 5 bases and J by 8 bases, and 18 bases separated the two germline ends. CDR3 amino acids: CASSPQGGFWGYTF. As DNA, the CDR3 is TGTGCCAGCAGCCCCCAAGGGGGGTTTTGGGGCTACACCTTC.

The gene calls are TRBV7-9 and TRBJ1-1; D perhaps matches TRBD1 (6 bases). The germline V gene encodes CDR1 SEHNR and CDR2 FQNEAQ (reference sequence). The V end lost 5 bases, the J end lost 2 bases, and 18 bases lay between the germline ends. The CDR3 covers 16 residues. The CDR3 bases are TGTGCCAGCAGCCATAGACAGGCCGACGGTAACACTGAAGCTTTCTTT. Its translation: CASSHRQADGNTEAFF.

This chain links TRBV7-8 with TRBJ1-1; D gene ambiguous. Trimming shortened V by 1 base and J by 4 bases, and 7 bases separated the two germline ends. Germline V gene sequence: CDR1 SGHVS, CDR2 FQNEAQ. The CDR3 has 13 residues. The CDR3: CASSLGRATEAFF. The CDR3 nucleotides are TGTGCCAGCAGCTTAGGTCGAGCCACTGAAGCTTTCTTT. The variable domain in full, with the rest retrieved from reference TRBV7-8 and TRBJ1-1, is GAGVSQSPRYKVAKRGQDVALRCDPISGHVSLFWYQQALGQGPEFLTYFQNEAQLDKSGLPSDRFFAERPEGSVSTLKIQRTQQEDSAVYLCASSLGRATEAFFGQGTRLTVV.

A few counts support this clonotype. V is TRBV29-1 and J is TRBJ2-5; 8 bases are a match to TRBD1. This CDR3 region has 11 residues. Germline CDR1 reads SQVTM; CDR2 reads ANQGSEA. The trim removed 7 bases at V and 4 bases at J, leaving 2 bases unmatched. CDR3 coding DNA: TGCAGCGCCGACAGGGGAGAGACCCAGTACTTC. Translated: CSADRGETQYF.

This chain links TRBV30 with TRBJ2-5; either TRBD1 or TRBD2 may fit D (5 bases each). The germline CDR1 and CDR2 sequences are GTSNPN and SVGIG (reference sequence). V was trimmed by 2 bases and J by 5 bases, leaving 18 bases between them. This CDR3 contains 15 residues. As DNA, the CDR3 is TGTGCCTGGAGTCTGAGAGGGTCAAAGGGGGAGACCCAGTACTTC. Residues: CAWSLRGSKGETQYF. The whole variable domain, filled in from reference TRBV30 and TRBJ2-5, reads SQTIHQWPATLVQPVGSPLSLECTVEGTSNPNLYWYRQAAGRGLQLLFYSVGIGQISSEVPQNLSASRPQDRQFILSSKKLLLSDSGFYLCAWSLRGSKGETQYFGPGTRLLVL.

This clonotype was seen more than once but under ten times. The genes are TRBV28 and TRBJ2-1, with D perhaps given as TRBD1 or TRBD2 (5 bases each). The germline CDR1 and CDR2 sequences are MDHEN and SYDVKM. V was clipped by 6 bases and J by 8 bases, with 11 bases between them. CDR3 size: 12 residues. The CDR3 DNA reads TGTGCCAGCAGCCTGAGGGGCCATGAGCAGTTCTTC. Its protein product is CASSLRGHEQFF.

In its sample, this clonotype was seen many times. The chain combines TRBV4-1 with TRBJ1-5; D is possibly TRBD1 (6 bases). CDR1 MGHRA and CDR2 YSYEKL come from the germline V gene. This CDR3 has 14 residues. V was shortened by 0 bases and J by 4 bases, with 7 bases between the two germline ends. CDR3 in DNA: TGCGCCAGCAGCCAAGAGACAGGAAATCAGCCCCAGCATTTT. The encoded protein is CASSQETGNQPQHF.

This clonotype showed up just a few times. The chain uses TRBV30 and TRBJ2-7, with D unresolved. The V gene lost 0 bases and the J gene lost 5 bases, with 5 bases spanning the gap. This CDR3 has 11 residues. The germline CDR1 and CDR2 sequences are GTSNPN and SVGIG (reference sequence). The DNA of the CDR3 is TGTGCCTGGAGTGTTGTGGACGAGCAGTACTTC. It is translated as CAWSVVDEQYF.

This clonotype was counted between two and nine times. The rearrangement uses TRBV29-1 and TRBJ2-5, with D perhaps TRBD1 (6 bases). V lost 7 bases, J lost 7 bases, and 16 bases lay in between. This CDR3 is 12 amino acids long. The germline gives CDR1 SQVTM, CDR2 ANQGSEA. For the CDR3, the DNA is TGCAGCGCCCCCACAGGGTTGGGGACCCAGTACTTC. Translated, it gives CSAPTGLGTQYF.

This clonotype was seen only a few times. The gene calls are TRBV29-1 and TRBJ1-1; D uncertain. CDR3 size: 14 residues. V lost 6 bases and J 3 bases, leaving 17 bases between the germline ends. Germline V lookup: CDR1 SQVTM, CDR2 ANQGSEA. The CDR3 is CSVSLKVPHTEAFF. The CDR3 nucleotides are TGCAGCGTCTCCTTAAAAGTGCCACACACTGAAGCTTTCTTT.

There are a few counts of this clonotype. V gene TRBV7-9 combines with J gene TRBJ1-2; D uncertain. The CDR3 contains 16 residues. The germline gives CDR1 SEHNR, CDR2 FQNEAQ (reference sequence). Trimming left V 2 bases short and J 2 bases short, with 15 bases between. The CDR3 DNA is TGTGCCAGCAGCTTACGTGCTCTGACTGCGAACTATGGCTACACCTTC. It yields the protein CASSLRALTANYGYTF.

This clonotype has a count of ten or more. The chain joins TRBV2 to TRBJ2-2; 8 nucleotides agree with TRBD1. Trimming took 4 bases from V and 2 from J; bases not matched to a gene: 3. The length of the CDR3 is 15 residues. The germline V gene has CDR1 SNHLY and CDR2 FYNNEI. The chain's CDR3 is CASSVGTGNTGELFF. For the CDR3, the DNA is TGTGCCAGCAGTGTAGGGACAGGAAACACCGGGGAGCTGTTTTTT.

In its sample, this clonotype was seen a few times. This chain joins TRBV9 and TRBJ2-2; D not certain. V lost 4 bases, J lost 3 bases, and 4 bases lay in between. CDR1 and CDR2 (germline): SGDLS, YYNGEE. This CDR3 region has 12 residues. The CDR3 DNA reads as TGTGCCAGCAGCCCCTACACCGGGGAGCTGTTTTTT. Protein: CASSPYTGELFF.

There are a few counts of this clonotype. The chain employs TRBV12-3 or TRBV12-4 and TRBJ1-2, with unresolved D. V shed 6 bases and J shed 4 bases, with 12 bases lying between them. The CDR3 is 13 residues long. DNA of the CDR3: TGTGCCAGCAGGAGACAAACCGGCTATGGCTACACCTTC. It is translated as CASRRQTGYGYTF.

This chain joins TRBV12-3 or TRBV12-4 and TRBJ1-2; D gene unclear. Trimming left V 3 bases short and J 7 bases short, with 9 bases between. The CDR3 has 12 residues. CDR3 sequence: CASSFGSGGYTF. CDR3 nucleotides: TGTGCCAGCAGTTTCGGAAGCGGTGGCTACACCTTC.

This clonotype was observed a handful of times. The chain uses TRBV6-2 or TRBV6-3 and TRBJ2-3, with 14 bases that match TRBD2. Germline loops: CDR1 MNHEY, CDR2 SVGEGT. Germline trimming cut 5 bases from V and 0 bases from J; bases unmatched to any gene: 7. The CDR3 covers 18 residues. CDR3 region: CASSRDGLAGGSTDTQYF. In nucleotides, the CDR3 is TGTGCCAGCAGTCGCGATGGACTAGCGGGGGGAAGCACAGATACGCAGTATTTT.

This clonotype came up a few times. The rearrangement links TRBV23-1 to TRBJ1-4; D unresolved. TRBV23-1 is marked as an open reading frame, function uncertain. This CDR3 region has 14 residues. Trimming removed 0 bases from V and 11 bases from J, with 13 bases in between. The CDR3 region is CASSQSPEPWKLFF. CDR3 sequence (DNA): TGCGCCAGCAGTCAATCCCCGGAACCCTGGAAACTGTTTTTT.

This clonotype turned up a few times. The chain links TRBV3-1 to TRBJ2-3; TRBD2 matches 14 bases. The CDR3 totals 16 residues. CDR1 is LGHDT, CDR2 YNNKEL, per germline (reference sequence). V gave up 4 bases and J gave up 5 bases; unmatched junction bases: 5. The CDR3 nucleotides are TGTGCCAGCAGCCCGCCCGGACTAGCGGGGGGAGATACGCAGTATTTT. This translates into CASSPPGLAGGDTQYF.

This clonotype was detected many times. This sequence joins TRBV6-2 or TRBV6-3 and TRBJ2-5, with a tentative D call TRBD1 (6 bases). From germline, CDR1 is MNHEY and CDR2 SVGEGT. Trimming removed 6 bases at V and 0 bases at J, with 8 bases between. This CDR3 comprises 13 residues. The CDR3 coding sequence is TGTGCCAGCAGCGGGGACAACCAAGAGACCCAGTACTTC. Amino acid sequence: CASSGDNQETQYF.

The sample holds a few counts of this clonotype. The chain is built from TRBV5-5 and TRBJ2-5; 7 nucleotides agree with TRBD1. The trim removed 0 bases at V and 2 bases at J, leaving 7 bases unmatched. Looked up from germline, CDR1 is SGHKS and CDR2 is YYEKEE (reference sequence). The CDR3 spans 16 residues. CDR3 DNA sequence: TGTGCCAGCAGCTTGGGGCCGGGACAGTTACAAGAGACCCAGTACTTC. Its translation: CASSLGPGQLQETQYF.

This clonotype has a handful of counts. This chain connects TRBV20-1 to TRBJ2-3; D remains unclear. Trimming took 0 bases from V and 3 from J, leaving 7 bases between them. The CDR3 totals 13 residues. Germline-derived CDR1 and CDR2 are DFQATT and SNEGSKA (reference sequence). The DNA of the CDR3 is TGCAGTGCTAGAGATTTGGGGACAGATACGCAGTATTTT. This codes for CSARDLGTDTQYF.

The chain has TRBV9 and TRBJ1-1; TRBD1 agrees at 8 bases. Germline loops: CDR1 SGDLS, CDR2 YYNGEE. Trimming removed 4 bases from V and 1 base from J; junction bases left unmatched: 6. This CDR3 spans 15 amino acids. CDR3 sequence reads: CASSPQGAENTEAFF. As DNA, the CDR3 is TGTGCCAGCAGCCCCCAGGGGGCGGAGAACACTGAAGCTTTCTTT.

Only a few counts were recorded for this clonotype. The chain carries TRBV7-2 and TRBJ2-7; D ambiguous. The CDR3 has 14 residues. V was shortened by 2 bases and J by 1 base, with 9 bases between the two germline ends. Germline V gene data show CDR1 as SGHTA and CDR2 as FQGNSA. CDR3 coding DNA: TGTGCCAGCAGCTTATTCGCCAGGTCCTACGAGCAGTACTTC. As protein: CASSLFARSYEQYF.

The CDR3: CASSRDKGEQFF. CDR3 nucleotide sequence: TGCGCCAGCAGTCGGGACAAAGGGGAGCAGTTCTTC. This chain links TRBV5-1 with TRBJ2-1, with D possibly TRBD1 on 6 matching bases. The CDR3 is 12 residues long. The V gene lost 5 bases and the J gene lost 10 bases, with 13 bases spanning the gap. The V gene's germline CDR1 is SGHRS and CDR2 YFSETQ. The full variable domain, rest sourced from reference TRBV5-1 and TRBJ2-1, is KAGVTQTPRYLIKTRGQQVTLSCSPISGHRSVSWYQQTPGQGLQFLFEYFSETQRNKGNFPGRFSGRQFSNSRSEMNVSTLELGDSALYLCASSRDKGEQFFGPGTRLTVL.

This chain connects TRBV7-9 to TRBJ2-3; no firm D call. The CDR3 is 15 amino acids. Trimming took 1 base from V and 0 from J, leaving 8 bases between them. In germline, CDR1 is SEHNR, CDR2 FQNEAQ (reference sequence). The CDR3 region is CASSLGVASTDTQYF. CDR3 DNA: TGTGCCAGCAGCTTAGGGGTAGCTAGCACAGATACGCAGTATTTT.